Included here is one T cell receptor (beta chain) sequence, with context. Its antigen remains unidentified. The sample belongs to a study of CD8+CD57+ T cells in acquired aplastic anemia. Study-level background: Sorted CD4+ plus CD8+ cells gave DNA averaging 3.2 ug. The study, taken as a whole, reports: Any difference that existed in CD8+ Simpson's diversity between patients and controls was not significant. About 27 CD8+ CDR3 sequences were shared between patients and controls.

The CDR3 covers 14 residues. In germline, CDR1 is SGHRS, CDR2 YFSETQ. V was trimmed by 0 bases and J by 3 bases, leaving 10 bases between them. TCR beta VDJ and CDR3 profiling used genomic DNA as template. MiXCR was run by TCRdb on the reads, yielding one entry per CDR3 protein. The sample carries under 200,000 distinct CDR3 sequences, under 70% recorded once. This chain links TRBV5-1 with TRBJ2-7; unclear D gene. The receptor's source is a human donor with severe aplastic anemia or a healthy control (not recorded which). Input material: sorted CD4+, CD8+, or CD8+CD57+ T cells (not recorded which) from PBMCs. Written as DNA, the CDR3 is TGCGCCAGCAGCTTGGTCACACCTGGCTACGAGCAGTACTTC. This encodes CASSLVTPGYEQYF.